Shown below are 6 T cell receptor beta chains from a single sample sequenced in a study of OX40 agonist ivuxolimab in advanced cancers. Produced via immunoSEQ multiplex PCR; TCRdb's table is partial and in-frame only. The sample lists 60,000 to 75,000 clones; roughly 83% were seen once. The starting material was CD4+ or CD8+ T cells sorted from blood, obtained in a trial of the OX40 agonist ivuxolimab. The receptors here all came from an adult with an advanced solid tumor such as melanoma, head and neck, liver or kidney cancer.

The chain uses TRBV5-1 and TRBJ2-1; 8 bases line up with TRBD2. Germline V CDR1 and CDR2: SGHRS, YFSETQ. The trim removed 1 base at V and 5 bases at J, leaving 5 bases unmatched. The CDR3 has 15 amino acids. The CDR3 bases are TGCGCCAGCAGCTTGTCGAGCGGGAGCAACAATGAGCAGTTCTTC. Translated: CASSLSSGSNNEQFF.

Concerning this clone: Other DNA sequences in this sample translate to the same CDR3. The chain employs TRBV7-9 and TRBJ1-1, with D possibly TRBD1 on 5 matching bases. The germline V gene has CDR1 SEHNR and CDR2 FQNEAQ (reference sequence). This CDR3 has 13 residues. V was cut by 3 bases and J by 4 bases, with 9 bases left in between. The CDR3 DNA sequence: TGTGCCAGCAGCTTTACAGGTGGCACTGAAGCTTTCTTT. It translates to CASSFTGGTEAFF. Complete variable domain (other parts from reference TRBV7-9 and TRBJ1-1): DTGVSQNPRHKITKRGQNVTFRCDPISEHNRLYWYRQTLGQGPEFLTYFQNEAQLEKSRLLSDRFSAERPKGSFSTLEIQRTEQGDSAMYLCASSFTGGTEAFFGQGTRLTVV.

CDR3 in DNA: TGCGCCAGCAGCGAGGCAGGGGGCTCCTACAATGAGCAGTTCTTC. It yields the protein CASSEAGGSYNEQFF. The chain is built from TRBV5-1 and TRBJ2-1; 7 nucleotides line up with TRBD1. The V segment lost 4 bases and the J segment 0 bases; nucleotides outside the gene matches: 4. Germline loops: CDR1 SGHRS, CDR2 YFSETQ. This CDR3 has 15 amino acids.

The V call is TRBV9, the J call TRBJ2-5; D remains ambiguous. Germline lookup yields CDR1 SGDLS and CDR2 YYNGEE. The CDR3 runs 14 residues. Deletions cut 0 bases from V and 9 bases from J, with 15 bases between. The CDR3 DNA reads TGTGCCAGCAGCGTAGCTAAGGGCGCGGCGGCCCAGTACTTC. This sequence encodes CASSVAKGAAAQYF.

V is TRBV5-1 and J is TRBJ2-7, with D possibly TRBD1 on 5 matching bases. This CDR3 is built from 13 residues. Germline CDR1 SGHRS, CDR2 YFSETQ. The ends were cut back, 6 bases at V and 0 bases at J, with 10 bases in the middle. The CDR3 DNA sequence: TGCGCCAGCACCTCAGGGTTCTCCTACGAGCAGTACTTC. This codes for CASTSGFSYEQYF.

CDR3 DNA: TGTGCCAGTAGTATACGGGGCCTTGAAGCTTTCTTT. Translation gives CASSIRGLEAFF. The rearrangement uses TRBV19 and TRBJ1-1; TRBD1 might be the D (5 bases). The V and J ends lost 2 bases and 7 bases respectively, with 8 bases between them. CDR1 is LNHDA and CDR2 is SQIVND in the germline V gene (reference sequence). The CDR3 is 12 amino acids.